These 14 T cell receptor beta chains were sequenced from one sample in a study of shared clonotypes between healthy human individuals. Here immunoSEQ multiplex PCR was the method, and the copy in TCRdb shows in-frame clones only, minus some. The sample lists some 700,000 clones, roughly 88% occurring once. The sample comprised memory CD8+ T cells from PBMCs. Indicated subset: CD45RO+ cells pooled with CCR7-negative TemRA cells. The receptors were sampled from a man between 18 and 29 years old in good health. Some clones in this sample may be carry-over from other donors' samples.

This clone appeared once. CDR3 in amino acids: CASSSLTPLLSYEQYF. The CDR3 region has the DNA TGTGCCAGCAGCTCCCTGACACCACTACTATCCTACGAGCAGTACTTC. The V call is TRBV7-8, the J call TRBJ2-7; D unclear. CDR1 and CDR2 from the germline V gene are SGHVS and FQNEAQ. V was clipped by 4 bases and J by 1 base, with 17 bases between them. The CDR3 has 16 amino acids.

V and J are TRBV7-9 and TRBJ2-1, with TRBD1 matching over 9 bases. Trimming took 4 bases from V and 2 from J; bases not matched to a gene: 3. Germline CDR1 SEHNR, CDR2 FQNEAQ (reference sequence). The CDR3 has 15 residues. The CDR3 protein is CASSSRQGAYNEQFF. Here the CDR3 DNA reads TGTGCCAGCAGCTCGAGACAGGGGGCCTACAATGAGCAGTTCTTC. The variable domain in full, with the rest retrieved from reference TRBV7-9 and TRBJ2-1, is DTGVSQNPRHKITKRGQNVTFRCDPISEHNRLYWYRQTLGQGPEFLTYFQNEAQLEKSRLLSDRFSAERPKGSFSTLEIQRTEQGDSAMYLCASSSRQGAYNEQFFGPGTRLTVL.

The chain carries TRBV27 and TRBJ2-7, with unresolved D. There are 18 residues in the CDR3. Per the germline V gene, CDR1 is MNHEY and CDR2 is SMNVEV (reference sequence). Between the trimmed V and J ends, which lost 2 bases and 5 bases, there was a span of 25 bases. CDR3 sequence reads: CASSLSRRRFGPRDEQYF. CDR3 bases: TGTGCCAGCAGTTTAAGTAGACGGCGTTTCGGGCCCCGGGACGAGCAGTACTTC.

The CDR3 reads CASSLAPSGSENEQFF. DNA for the CDR3: TGTGCCAGCAGCCTGGCCCCTAGCGGGAGTGAAAATGAGCAGTTCTTC. The V call is TRBV7-9, the J call TRBJ2-1; 10 bases are a match to TRBD2. CDR3 size: 16 residues. The J segment lost 7 bases and the V segment lost 5 bases, leaving 11 bases of the junction unmatched. Per the germline V gene, CDR1 is SEHNR and CDR2 is FQNEAQ (reference sequence).

The rearrangement joins TRBV6-5 to TRBJ1-2, with unresolved D. V lost 1 base to trimming and J lost 6 bases, with 6 bases between them. CDR3 length: 12 residues. In germline, CDR1 is MNHEY, CDR2 SVGAGI. CDR3 in DNA: TGTGCCAGCAGTTACTGGGGTAATGGCTACACCTTC. This codes for CASSYWGNGYTF.

Notes on this clone: The sample carries other DNA sequences with the same CDR3. V gene TRBV20-1 combines with J gene TRBJ1-2; D remains unclear. The CDR3 length is 11 residues. Germline-derived CDR1 and CDR2 are DFQATT and SNEGSKA (reference sequence). The V end lost 2 bases, the J end lost 4 bases, and 5 bases lay between the germline ends. DNA of the CDR3: TGCAGTGCTAGACTAGGCTATGGCTACACCTTC. Translated: CSARLGYGYTF.

The chain combines TRBV27 with TRBJ2-7; 9 bases align to TRBD1. Germline V gene data show CDR1 as MNHEY and CDR2 as SMNVEV (reference sequence). The V and J ends lost 2 bases and 4 bases, in that order; junction bases with no gene match: 6. The CDR3 runs to 15 residues. Written as DNA, the CDR3 is TGTGCCAGCAGTTTAGTAGGGACAGGGATATACGAGCAGTACTTC. Protein sequence: CASSLVGTGIYEQYF.

The gene calls are TRBV7-3 and TRBJ2-1; D is undetermined. Looked up from germline, CDR1 is SGHTA and CDR2 is FQGTGA. This CDR3 is built from 14 residues. V was cut by 2 bases and J by 6 bases, with 11 bases left in between. The CDR3 reads CASSLGGVLNEQFF. In nucleotides, the CDR3 is TGTGCCAGCAGCTTAGGCGGCGTCCTCAATGAGCAGTTCTTC.

J is TRBJ2-7 and V is TRBV6-5, with no clear D. Germline V CDR1 and CDR2: MNHEY, SVGAGI. CDR3 length equals 14 residues. V lost 0 bases and J lost 2, with 8 bases in between. In DNA form, the CDR3 reads TGTGCCAGCAGTTACTCTGACGGAACCTACGAGCAGTACTTC. This encodes CASSYSDGTYEQYF.

The V and J genes are TRBV28 and TRBJ1-1; no firm D call. The CDR3 is 16 amino acids. CDR1 and CDR2 (germline): MDHEN, SYDVKM. Trimming left V 3 bases short and J 4 bases short, with 18 bases between. CDR3 DNA sequence: TGTGCCAGCAGTTTTACGGCCACCCTGGCAAGCACTGAAGCTTTCTTT. This translates into CASSFTATLASTEAFF.

The rearrangement joins TRBV7-9 to TRBJ2-2, with D hard to call. Germline values: CDR1 SEHNR, CDR2 FQNEAQ (reference sequence). There are 14 residues in the CDR3. V was cut by 1 base and J by 3 bases, with 6 bases left in between. The CDR3 protein is CASSLVQDTGELFF. The CDR3 DNA follows: TGTGCCAGCAGCTTAGTACAAGACACCGGGGAGCTGTTTTTT.

The chain is built from TRBV7-8 and TRBJ1-2, with TRBD1 matching 9 bases. J was trimmed by 8 bases and V by 5 bases; bases with no gene match: 9. Germline V lookup: CDR1 SGHVS, CDR2 FQNEAQ. This CDR3 has 14 residues. The DNA of the CDR3 is TGTGCCAGCAGCCCAACTGGACAGGGGCAGGGCTACACCTTC. Translating it yields CASSPTGQGQGYTF.

The chain carries TRBV7-8 and TRBJ1-5, with D possibly TRBD1 on 5 matching bases. The length of the CDR3 is 15 residues. Germline CDR1 reads SGHVS; CDR2 reads FQNEAQ. Trimming stripped 4 bases from V and 4 bases from J, with 14 bases between. The CDR3 is CASSSSGDPNQPQHF. For the CDR3, the DNA is TGTGCCAGCAGCTCATCTGGGGACCCTAATCAGCCCCAGCATTTT.

Notes on this clone: The sample has other DNA sequences that encode this CDR3 too. The chain has TRBV5-6 and TRBJ2-7; D ambiguous. The CDR3 length is 11 residues. V was trimmed by 2 bases and J by 2 bases, leaving 2 bases between them. Looked up from germline, CDR1 is SGHDT and CDR2 is YYEEEE. CDR3 loop: CASSFAYEQYF. The CDR3 DNA follows: TGTGCCAGCAGCTTTGCCTACGAGCAGTACTTC.